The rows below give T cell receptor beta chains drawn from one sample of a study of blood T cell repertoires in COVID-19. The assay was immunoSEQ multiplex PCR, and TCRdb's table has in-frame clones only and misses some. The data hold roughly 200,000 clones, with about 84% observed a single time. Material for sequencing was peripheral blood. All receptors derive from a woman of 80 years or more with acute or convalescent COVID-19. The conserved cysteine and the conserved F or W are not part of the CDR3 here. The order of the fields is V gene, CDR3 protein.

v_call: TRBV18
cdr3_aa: ASSQAGHEVEQY

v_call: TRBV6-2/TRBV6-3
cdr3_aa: ASSYLIRRPNTEAF

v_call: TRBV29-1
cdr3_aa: SVEALTDTQY

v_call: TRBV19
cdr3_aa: ASSPLTGGKDSPLH

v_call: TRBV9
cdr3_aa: ASSVATSGYTDTQY

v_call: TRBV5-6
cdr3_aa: ASSPPGVNTGELF

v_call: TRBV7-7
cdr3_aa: ASSPRLAGDNEQF

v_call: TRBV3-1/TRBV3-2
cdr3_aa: ASSPGQGVYEQY

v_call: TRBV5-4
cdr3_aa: ASSFDRGSGANVLT

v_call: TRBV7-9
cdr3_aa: ASSVASGPRGTYGYT

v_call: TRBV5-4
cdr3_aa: ASSPTSGKHEQY

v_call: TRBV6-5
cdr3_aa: ASSSGRGTGNTIY

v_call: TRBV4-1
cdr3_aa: ASSYLDRGNSPLH

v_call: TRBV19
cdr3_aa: ASSAGAGNSPLH

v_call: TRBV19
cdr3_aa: ATLSRDRGFNQPQH

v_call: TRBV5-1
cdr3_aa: ASSPLRQGAQSGYT

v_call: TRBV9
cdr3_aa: ASSVDNGNQPQH

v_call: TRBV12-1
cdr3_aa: ASSFIVETQY

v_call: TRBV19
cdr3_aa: ASSSRLAGEEDTQY

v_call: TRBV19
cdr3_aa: ASSISSQGFSKNSPLH

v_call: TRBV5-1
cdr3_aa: ASSLEGETQY

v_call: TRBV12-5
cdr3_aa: ASGLGGGMGEQY

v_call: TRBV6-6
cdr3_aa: ASSYPPSGELF

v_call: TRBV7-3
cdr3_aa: ASSSRQGSTEAF

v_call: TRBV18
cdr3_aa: ASSTYTRGTGEVAEAF

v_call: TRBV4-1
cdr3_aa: ASSPLEPSTGIGRGYT

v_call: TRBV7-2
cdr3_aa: ASSTSVNSPLH

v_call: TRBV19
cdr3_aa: ASSMGKQPQH

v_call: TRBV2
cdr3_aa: ASSERRGQTGELF

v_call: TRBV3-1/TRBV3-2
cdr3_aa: ASSGTRGRGSPLH

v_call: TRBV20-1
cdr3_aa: SARGLGGYT

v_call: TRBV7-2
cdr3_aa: ASSTQRGPTYEQY

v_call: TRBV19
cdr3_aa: ASSIGPGQGRLGIGKTQY

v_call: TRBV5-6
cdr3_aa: ASSLAGGSQPQH

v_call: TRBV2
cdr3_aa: ASYLAGGYNEQF

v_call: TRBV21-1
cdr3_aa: ASSKVGDDGTWSYNEQF

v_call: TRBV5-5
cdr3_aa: ASSVQVGVYNEQF

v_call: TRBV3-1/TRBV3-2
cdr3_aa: ASSPTQGAGNTIY

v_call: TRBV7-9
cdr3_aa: ASSFAGSYGYT

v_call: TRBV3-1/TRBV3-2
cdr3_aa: ASSPGLAGGLMNEQF

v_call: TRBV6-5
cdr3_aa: ASKLGIWENQPQH

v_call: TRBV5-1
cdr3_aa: ASSLVSGRNNSPLH

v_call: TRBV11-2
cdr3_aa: ASGLAGQNNEQF

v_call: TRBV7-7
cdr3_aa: ASSRDRQETQY

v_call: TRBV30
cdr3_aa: AWSSGQVFSGANVLT

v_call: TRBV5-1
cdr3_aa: ASSLATGRAYNEQF

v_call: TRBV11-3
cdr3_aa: ASSLGQGADTDTQY

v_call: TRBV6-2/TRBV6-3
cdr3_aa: ASSYQQGSEAF

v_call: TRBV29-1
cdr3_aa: SVESPQDRAGDTQY

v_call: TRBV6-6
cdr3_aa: ASAGTGINQPQH

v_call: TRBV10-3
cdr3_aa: AISESWTGTYEQY

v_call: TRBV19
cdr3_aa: ASSKGGRFQPQH

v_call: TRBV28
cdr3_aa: ASSPPGQGDYEQY

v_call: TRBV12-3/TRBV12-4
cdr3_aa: ASSLGYSPLH